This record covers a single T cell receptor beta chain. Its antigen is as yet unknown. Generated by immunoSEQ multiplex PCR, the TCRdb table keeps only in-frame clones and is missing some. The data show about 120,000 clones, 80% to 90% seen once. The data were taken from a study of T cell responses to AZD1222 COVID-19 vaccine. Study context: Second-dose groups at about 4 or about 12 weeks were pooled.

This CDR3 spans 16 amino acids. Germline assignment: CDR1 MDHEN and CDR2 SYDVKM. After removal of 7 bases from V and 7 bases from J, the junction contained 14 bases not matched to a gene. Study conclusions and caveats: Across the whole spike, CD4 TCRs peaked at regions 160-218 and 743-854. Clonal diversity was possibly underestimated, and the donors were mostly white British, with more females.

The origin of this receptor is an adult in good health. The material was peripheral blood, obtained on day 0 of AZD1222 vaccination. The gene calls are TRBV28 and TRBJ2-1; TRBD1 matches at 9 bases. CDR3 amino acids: CASNVGGQGTRNEQFF. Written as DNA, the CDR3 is TGTGCCAGCAACGTTGGGGGACAGGGTACGAGGAATGAGCAGTTCTTC.